What follows are 19 T cell receptor beta chains derived from one specimen sequenced in a study of shared clonotypes between healthy human individuals. Assay used: immunoSEQ multiplex PCR; TCRdb lists only in-frame clones, some missing. The table has more than 500,000 clones, roughly 95% seen once. The sequencing sample was made of naive CD4+ T cells sorted from blood. The subset: CD45RA+ positively selected. The receptors here all came from a woman younger than 45 in good health.

The gene calls are TRBV7-9 and TRBJ1-4; D is unresolved. CDR1 and CDR2 from the germline V gene are SEHNR and FQNEAQ (reference sequence). The CDR3 contains 15 residues. Trimming left V 1 base short and J 5 bases short, with 11 bases between. The CDR3 loop is CASSLGPEFNEKLFF. DNA for the CDR3: TGTGCCAGCAGCTTAGGTCCAGAGTTCAATGAAAAACTGTTTTTT.

The table lists this clone with a count of one. In the same sample, other DNA sequences code for this CDR3. This rearrangement joins TRBV5-1 to TRBJ1-5; D unresolved. Germline values: CDR1 SGHRS, CDR2 YFSETQ. This CDR3 comprises 15 residues. V lost 0 bases, J lost 0 bases, and 7 bases lay in between. CDR3 DNA sequence: TGCGCCAGCAGCTTGGGGCAATATAGCAATCAGCCCCAGCATTTT. Amino acids: CASSLGQYSNQPQHF.

The chain links TRBV10-2 to TRBJ1-5; a possible D gene is TRBD1 (6 bases). The CDR3 extends over 15 amino acids. CDR1 is WSHSY and CDR2 is SAAADI in the germline V gene. Between the trimmed V and J ends, which lost 3 bases and 4 bases, there was a span of 13 bases. The CDR3 reads CASSDPPRGNQPQHF. The CDR3 region has the DNA TGCGCCAGCAGTGACCCCCCCAGGGGTAATCAGCCCCAGCATTTT.

The chain combines TRBV27 with TRBJ2-7; TRBD2 matches at 10 bases. J was trimmed by 3 bases and V by 6 bases; bases with no gene match: 5. The CDR3 length is 14 residues. CDR1 MNHEY and CDR2 SMNVEV come from the germline V gene (reference sequence). Here the CDR3 reads CASSLGTSVYEQYF. In DNA, the CDR3 is TGTGCCAGCAGCCTTGGGACTAGCGTCTACGAGCAGTACTTC.

V gene TRBV7-9 combines with J gene TRBJ2-5; 11 nucleotides align to TRBD2. The DNA end is a closer match to TRBJ2-7, so the J assignment may be wrong. The germline V gene encodes CDR1 SEHNR and CDR2 FQNEAQ (reference sequence). The CDR3 is 15 residues long. The CDR3 DNA follows: TGTGCCAGCAGCCAGCGACTAGCGGGAATCGACGAGCAGTACTTC. Encoded protein: CASSQRLAGIDEQYF.

CDR3 sequence reads: CAWSVGPRSTEAFF. The CDR3, as DNA: TGTGCCTGGAGTGTAGGTCCCAGGAGCACTGAAGCTTTCTTT. The gene calls are TRBV30 and TRBJ1-1; D gene uncertain. Germline V gene data show CDR1 as GTSNPN and CDR2 as SVGIG (reference sequence). This CDR3 has 14 amino acids. V gave up 0 bases and J gave up 4 bases, with 12 bases separating them.

The rearrangement links TRBV20-1 to TRBJ2-7; D uncertain. V was clipped by 7 bases and J by 2 bases, with 9 bases between them. The length of the CDR3 is 11 residues. Germline assignment: CDR1 DFQATT and CDR2 SNEGSKA (reference sequence). CDR3 nucleotide sequence: TGCAGTGTGGCGCGAACCTACGAGCAGTACTTC. Residues: CSVARTYEQYF.

The J gene is TRBJ2-7, the V gene TRBV28, with 7 nucleotides matching TRBD1. The length of the CDR3 is 13 residues. CDR1 is MDHEN and CDR2 is SYDVKM in the germline V gene. The trim removed 8 bases at V and 0 bases at J, leaving 4 bases unmatched. The CDR3 region is CASGTDFSYEQYF. DNA of the CDR3: TGTGCCAGCGGGACAGACTTCTCCTACGAGCAGTACTTC.

The rearrangement links TRBV19 to TRBJ2-1; 9 positions match TRBD2. This CDR3 spans 17 amino acids. V lost 3 bases, J lost 5 bases, and 11 bases stayed unmatched. The V gene's germline CDR1 is LNHDA and CDR2 SQIVND (reference sequence). In nucleotides, the CDR3 is TGTGCCAGTAGTATGATGGGCGGGACTAGCCGACACAATGAGCAGTTCTTC. Amino acids: CASSMMGGTSRHNEQFF.

V gene TRBV28 combines with J gene TRBJ2-7, with D maybe TRBD1 (6 bases). Between the trimmed V and J ends, which lost 5 bases and 2 bases, there was a span of 13 bases. This CDR3 spans 14 amino acids. The germline V gene encodes CDR1 MDHEN and CDR2 SYDVKM. The CDR3 DNA follows: TGTGCCAGCAGTCCTCAGGGACACGCCTACGAGCAGTACTTC. The encoded protein is CASSPQGHAYEQYF.

The V gene is TRBV5-8, the J gene TRBJ2-7; 7 positions agree with TRBD1. J was trimmed by 2 bases and V by 1 base; bases with no gene match: 3. Germline V gene sequence: CDR1 SGHTS, CDR2 YDEGEE. The CDR3 totals 14 residues. DNA of the CDR3: TGTGCCAGCAGCTTGCTCGGACAGGCCTACGAGCAGTACTTC. Protein product: CASSLLGQAYEQYF.

This clone was detected only once. DNA of the CDR3: TGTGCCAGCAGTCGGCGGAGCTCCTACGAGCAGTACTTC. Translating it yields CASSRRSSYEQYF. The V call is TRBV28, the J call TRBJ2-7; D gene ambiguous. Germline values: CDR1 MDHEN, CDR2 SYDVKM. This CDR3 has 13 amino acids. Deletions cut 5 bases from V and 0 bases from J, with 8 bases between.

V is TRBV5-1 and J is TRBJ1-1; D call uncertain. Looked up from germline, CDR1 is SGHRS and CDR2 is YFSETQ. V was shortened by 4 bases and J by 2 bases, with 9 bases between the two germline ends. This CDR3 spans 13 amino acids. For the CDR3, the DNA is TGCGCCAGCAGCCCGCGTATAAACACTGAAGCTTTCTTT. It translates to CASSPRINTEAFF. Looking up the rest from reference TRBV5-1 and TRBJ1-1 gives the full variable domain: KAGVTQTPRYLIKTRGQQVTLSCSPISGHRSVSWYQQTPGQGLQFLFEYFSETQRNKGNFPGRFSGRQFSNSRSEMNVSTLELGDSALYLCASSPRINTEAFFGQGTRLTVV.

This chain joins TRBV11-3 and TRBJ2-1; no clear D gene. Trimming left V 3 bases short and J 5 bases short, with 5 bases between. The CDR3 has 12 amino acids. Germline V CDR1 and CDR2: SGHNT, YENEEA. Here the CDR3 DNA reads TGTGCCAGCAGCTTTCGGGACAATGAGCAGTTCTTC. This translates into CASSFRDNEQFF.

The V and J genes are TRBV7-8 and TRBJ2-7; D is unresolved. Germline V gene data show CDR1 as SGHVS and CDR2 as FQNEAQ. V was cut by 5 bases and J by 5 bases, with 7 bases left in between. The CDR3 is 11 residues long. CDR3 in DNA: TGTGCCAGCAGCGCCGACCACGAGCAGTACTTC. Translation gives CASSADHEQYF. The full variable domain, rest sourced from reference TRBV7-8 and TRBJ2-7, is GAGVSQSPRYKVAKRGQDVALRCDPISGHVSLFWYQQALGQGPEFLTYFQNEAQLDKSGLPSDRFFAERPEGSVSTLKIQRTQQEDSAVYLCASSADHEQYFGPGTRLTVT.

V is TRBV29-1 and J is TRBJ2-5; tentatively, D is TRBD1 (6 bases). V lost 5 bases and J 0 bases, leaving 10 bases between the germline ends. The CDR3 is 13 residues long. In germline, CDR1 is SQVTM, CDR2 ANQGSEA. The CDR3 sequence: CSVQDRNQETQYF. The CDR3 nucleotides read TGCAGCGTTCAGGACAGAAACCAAGAGACCCAGTACTTC.

This sequence joins TRBV5-1 and TRBJ2-3, with 7 positions matching TRBD2. Germline lookup yields CDR1 SGHRS and CDR2 YFSETQ. The CDR3 has 17 amino acids. V was clipped by 2 bases and J by 0 bases; unmatched bases: 9. The CDR3 here is CASSFGSGPPSTDTQYF. CDR3 nucleotides: TGCGCCAGCAGCTTTGGTAGCGGGCCCCCTAGCACAGATACGCAGTATTTT. The entire variable domain, with the rest obtained from reference TRBV5-1 and TRBJ2-3, is as follows: KAGVTQTPRYLIKTRGQQVTLSCSPISGHRSVSWYQQTPGQGLQFLFEYFSETQRNKGNFPGRFSGRQFSNSRSEMNVSTLELGDSALYLCASSFGSGPPSTDTQYFGPGTRLTVL.

The chain joins TRBV2 to TRBJ1-1, with D possibly being TRBD1 (6 bases). V lost 6 bases and J 0 bases, leaving 11 bases between the germline ends. The CDR3 spans 14 residues. The germline V gene has CDR1 SNHLY and CDR2 FYNNEI. Here the CDR3 reads CASRADRMNTEAFF. The CDR3 DNA is TGTGCCAGCAGGGCTGACAGGATGAACACTGAAGCTTTCTTT.

The chain carries TRBV6-1 and TRBJ1-5; the D gene is possibly TRBD1 (6 bases). The CDR3 length is 15 residues. Germline lookup yields CDR1 MNHNS and CDR2 SASEGT. The germline V and J ends were trimmed by 6 bases and 1 base, with 13 bases remaining between them. In DNA, the CDR3 is TGTGCCAGCAGCCGACAGGAACTAAGCAATCAGCCCCAGCATTTT. Protein product: CASSRQELSNQPQHF.